What follows is one T cell receptor (beta chain) and its context. What it recognizes is unknown. Data came from immunoSEQ multiplex PCR; TCRdb stores just in-frame clones and leaves some out. The data contain approximately 70,000 clones, 86% of them seen just once; the ten biggest clones take up about a fifth. These data originate in a study of T cells in localized non-small cell lung cancer. V lost 5 bases, J lost 15 bases, and 7 bases stayed unmatched. CDR3 length equals 12 residues. Germline CDR1 and CDR2: LNHDA and SQIVND (reference sequence). Notes on the study in general: Measurement of T cell clonality placed uninvolved adjacent lung highest, above the level in tumor. Appearance in adjacent lung was seen for a median around 60 of the top 100 tumor clones. The study linked higher blood T cell density to longer overall survival.

This rearrangement joins TRBV19 to TRBJ1-5, with 10 bases lining up with TRBD1. The TCR sequence derives from an older male donor with stage III squamous cell lung carcinoma. The sequences come from peripheral blood, collected before any cancer treatment. This CDR3 reads CASSSRTGGAHF. The CDR3 coding sequence is TGTGCCAGTAGTTCTCGGACAGGGGGGGCGCATTTT.